This TCR beta chain stems from a study of vaccination and CD4 T cells after COVID-19. Once obtained from cultured CD4+ T cells, the DNA was sequenced using the Oncomine TCR Beta short-read assay. Using its own MiXCR run on the PCR reads, TCRdb lists one record per CDR3 protein. The sample lists 20,000 to 25,000 distinct CDR3 sequences, about a third occurring once. The V and J ends lost 4 bases and 2 bases, in that order; junction bases with no gene match: 8. Germline CDR1 SEHNR, CDR2 FQNEAQ (reference sequence). CDR3 size: 15 residues. Time point described: late sampling 161 to 241 days after vaccination in three convalescent patients. Stated treatment: roughly 11-day PBMC culture with coronavirus spike peptide pools or control peptides (ViraFEST assay). About this clonotype: Its target is not known.

The receptor was derived from a human donor who had recovered from COVID-19. Sequencing was performed on CD4+ T cells from blood, cultured in vitro, taken about 7 months after SARS-CoV-2 vaccination. The J gene is TRBJ2-7, the V gene TRBV7-9; 7 bases are shared with TRBD1. The CDR3 region is CASSYARTGPYEQYF. CDR3 sequence (DNA): TGTGCCAGCAGCTATGCTCGGACAGGTCCCTACGAGCAGTACTTC.